This T cell receptor beta chain was captured by sequencing in a study of control samples from healthy donors and cancer patients (dated by TCRdb to about 2020). As to this clone: The clone's antigen remains unknown. Nothing much larger sits one base from this clone, and base qualities are not available.

V is trimmed back by 8 bases and J by 4 bases, and the junction contains 10 bases that no gene match accounts for. The germline V gene gives CDR1 as ENHRY and CDR2 as SYGVKD. The CDR3 covers 14 residues, taking in both the cysteine and the phenylalanine. Only CDR3 DNA remains: 42 bases, in frame from the first base. Receptor amplification or capture employed the immunoSEQ multiplex PCR assay. Held by TCRdb, this immuneACCESS table contains in-frame sequences only and omits some clones. Under half of the omission traces to an unresolved V gene where checked; the cause of the rest is unknown. This sample holds 100,000 to 150,000 clones; 85% to 95% were observed only once. The leading ten clones occupy about 0.6% of the sample.

The V and J genes are TRBV10-3 and TRBJ1-2; 7 junctional bases match TRBD1. This receptor was taken from an older man with head and neck cancer. The sequenced material came from PBMCs. The DNA sequence follows: TGTGCCATCTTCACGGGACAGACAGTCTATGGCTACACCTTC. It codes for CAIFTGQTVYGYTF.